Listed here are 28 T cell receptor beta chains from one sample, sequenced in a study of spatial heterogeneity in lung cancer. TCRdb re-called the 5' RACE reads through MiXCR, storing one row per CDR3 protein. The sample yields around 100,000 distinct CDR3 sequences, about 10% seen once. Sample time point: blood at routine non-recurrence follow-up after resection. The sequencing here drew on PBMCs, taken at follow-up. The receptors shown here come from a female donor with early-stage non-small cell lung cancer.

The sample holds many counts of this clonotype. V usage is TRBV3-1 and J usage is TRBJ1-4, with D possibly matching TRBD1 (5 bases). Germline V lookup: CDR1 LGHDT, CDR2 YNNKEL (reference sequence). V dropped 1 base and J dropped 4 bases, with 13 bases sitting between them. The CDR3 has 16 amino acids. CDR3 nucleotide sequence: TGTGCCAGCAGCCAAGCGGTAGACAGAGTTAATGAAAAACTGTTTTTT. It specifies CASSQAVDRVNEKLFF. The complete variable domain, with remaining parts taken from reference TRBV3-1 and TRBJ1-4, reads DTAVSQTPKYLVTQMGNDKSIKCEQNLGHDTMYWYKQDSKKFLKIMFSYNNKELIINETVPNRFSPKSPDKAHLNLHINSLELGDSAVYFCASSQAVDRVNEKLFFGSGTQLSVL.

This clonotype was detected many times. This chain connects TRBV27 to TRBJ1-2, with no clear D. Germline V gene lookup returns CDR1 MNHEY and CDR2 SMNVEV (reference sequence). CDR3 length: 13 amino acids. The V end lost 3 bases, the J end lost 2 bases, and 7 bases lay between the germline ends. The CDR3 DNA follows: TGTGCCAGCAGTTTGCGGCAAAACTATGGCTACACCTTC. As protein: CASSLRQNYGYTF.

At least ten counts were recorded for this clonotype. J is TRBJ2-7 and V is TRBV28; D uncertain. The CDR3 runs 13 residues. V lost 4 bases to trimming and J lost 4 bases, with 11 bases between them. Germline CDR1 and CDR2: MDHEN and SYDVKM. The CDR3: CASSYEVEYEQYF. As DNA, the CDR3 is TGTGCCAGCAGTTACGAGGTGGAATACGAGCAGTACTTC.

The chain has TRBV7-2 and TRBJ1-5, with D possibly TRBD1 on 5 matching bases. CDR1 is SGHTA and CDR2 is FQGNSA in the germline V gene. The CDR3 contains 15 residues. Deletions cut 3 bases from V and 4 bases from J, with 13 bases between. The chain's CDR3 is CASSLGSNRNQPQHF. CDR3 coding DNA: TGTGCCAGCAGCTTGGGAAGTAACAGGAATCAGCCCCAGCATTTT.

CDR3 protein: CASSLGGLDNSPLHF. The CDR3 nucleotides read TGTGCCAGCAGTTTGGGGGGCCTGGATAATTCACCCCTCCACTTT. This sequence joins TRBV12-3 or TRBV12-4 and TRBJ1-6; possible D gene TRBD1, 6 bases. V was trimmed by 3 bases and J by 5 bases, leaving 11 bases between them. CDR3 length equals 15 residues.

This clonotype was observed a few times. This sequence joins TRBV3-1 and TRBJ1-2; 8 bases map to TRBD1. The germline CDR1 and CDR2 sequences are LGHDT and YNNKEL (reference sequence). The CDR3 totals 17 residues. With 1 base clipped from V and 0 bases from J, the junction kept 7 bases outside the gene matches. The CDR3 reads CASSQGRQGSTNYGYTF. The CDR3 DNA follows: TGTGCCAGCAGCCAAGGTCGACAGGGGTCGACTAACTATGGCTACACCTTC.

This chain connects TRBV28 to TRBJ1-2; no definite D call. The V gene lost 7 bases and the J gene lost 2 bases, with 11 bases spanning the gap. Germline-derived CDR1 and CDR2 are MDHEN and SYDVKM. CDR3 size: 13 residues. The CDR3, as DNA: TGTGCCAGCATCGACCCCAGAAACTATGGCTACACCTTC. Its protein is CASIDPRNYGYTF.

This clonotype came up many times. This rearrangement joins TRBV2 to TRBJ2-3; perhaps D is TRBD1 or TRBD2 (5 bases each). Germline assignment: CDR1 SNHLY and CDR2 FYNNEI. The CDR3 has 13 amino acids. V lost 9 bases to trimming and J lost 8 bases, with 18 bases between them. CDR3 region: CASTGPEKGTQYF. As DNA, the CDR3 is TGTGCCAGTACGGGACCAGAAAAGGGTACGCAGTATTTT.

The chain carries TRBV6-2 or TRBV6-3 and TRBJ2-7; D is possibly TRBD1 (6 bases). CDR1 and CDR2 (germline): MNHEY, SVGEGT. The V end was cut by 5 bases, the J end by 0 bases, with 11 bases between. This CDR3 has 14 residues. The CDR3: CASSRQASSYEQYV. In DNA, the CDR3 is TGTGCCAGCAGTAGACAGGCCTCCTCCTACGAGCAGTACGTC.

This clonotype has just a few counts. The J gene is TRBJ2-7, the V gene TRBV3-1; no clear D. The CDR3 has 13 residues. The V gene's germline CDR1 is LGHDT and CDR2 YNNKEL (reference sequence). V lost 4 bases to trimming and J lost 2 bases, with 9 bases between them. CDR3 in amino acids: CASSLSTAYEQYF. The CDR3 bases are TGTGCCAGCAGCCTAAGCACAGCCTACGAGCAGTACTTC.

This clonotype was counted only a few times. The chain recombines TRBV18 with TRBJ2-1, with D tentatively TRBD2 (5 bases). Deletions cut 4 bases from V and 0 bases from J, with 10 bases between. Germline V CDR1 and CDR2: KGHSH, LQKENI. This CDR3 comprises 15 residues. The CDR3 spells CASSRVGVSYNEQFF. The CDR3 DNA follows: TGTGCCAGCTCACGAGTCGGGGTCTCCTACAATGAGCAGTTCTTC.

The chain links TRBV5-1 to TRBJ2-3; the match to TRBD1 covers 7 bases. V was clipped by 4 bases and J by 5 bases; unmatched bases: 7. Germline V CDR1 and CDR2: SGHRS, YFSETQ. The CDR3 is made up of 14 amino acids. The CDR3 coding sequence is TGCGCCAGCAGCATCAGGACAGGCGGAGATACGCAGTATTTT. Translated: CASSIRTGGDTQYF.

In this sample, this clonotype turned up many times. Written as DNA, the CDR3 is TGCAGTGCTAGAGACGGGAGCTCCTATAATTCACCCCTCCACTTT. This sequence encodes CSARDGSSYNSPLHF. The chain uses TRBV20-1 and TRBJ1-6; the D is unclear. CDR1 and CDR2 (germline): DFQATT, SNEGSKA (reference sequence). This CDR3 region has 15 residues. V lost 0 bases and J 0 bases, leaving 6 bases between the germline ends.

This clonotype has just a few counts. J is TRBJ2-7 and V is TRBV11-3; 8 bases line up with TRBD2. Unmatched junction bases numbered 10, after V lost 4 bases and J lost 5 bases. This CDR3 contains 15 residues. Germline values: CDR1 SGHNT, CDR2 YENEEA. The CDR3 DNA is TGTGCCAGCAGCTCGGGGTCTAGCGGGCGGGACGAGCAGTACGTC. Amino acids: CASSSGSSGRDEQYV.

This clonotype turned up a few times. V gene TRBV5-5 combines with J gene TRBJ1-4; 12 nucleotides line up with TRBD1. CDR1 is SGHKS and CDR2 is YYEKEE in the germline V gene (reference sequence). V shed 4 bases, J shed 7 bases, and the junction held 17 bases outside the gene matches. The CDR3 loop spans 19 amino acids. Written as DNA, the CDR3 is TGTGCCAGCAGCGCCGGGACAGGGGGCGTGAACTATCGGGGTGAAAAACTGTTTTTT. It codes for CASSAGTGGVNYRGEKLFF.

The gene calls are TRBV20-1 and TRBJ1-1; D gene ambiguous. The length of the CDR3 is 12 residues. Germline values: CDR1 DFQATT, CDR2 SNEGSKA (reference sequence). Trimming pared 1 base from V and 11 bases from J, leaving 14 bases between. CDR3 residues: CSARVSEPTAFF. DNA for the CDR3: TGCAGTGCTAGAGTGTCGGAACCTACGGCTTTCTTT.

This rearrangement joins TRBV19 to TRBJ2-1, with D hard to call. The V gene's germline CDR1 is LNHDA and CDR2 SQIVND (reference sequence). V was shortened by 5 bases and J by 0 bases, with 14 bases between the two germline ends. The CDR3 sequence is 16 residues long. The CDR3 spells CASSAPGRSSYNEQFF. As DNA, the CDR3 is TGTGCCAGTAGTGCCCCCGGGCGGAGCTCCTACAATGAGCAGTTCTTC. Full variable domain (outside the CDR3, taken from reference TRBV19 and TRBJ2-1): DGGITQSPKYLFRKEGQNVTLSCEQNLNHDAMYWYRQDPGQGLRLIYYSQIVNDFQKGDIAEGYSVSREKKESFPLTVTSAQKNPTAFYLCASSAPGRSSYNEQFFGPGTRLTVL.

This clonotype was seen only a few times. V gene TRBV29-1 combines with J gene TRBJ1-2; a possible D gene is TRBD1 (5 bases). The CDR3 contains 12 residues. Germline CDR1 SQVTM, CDR2 ANQGSEA. Trimming pared 8 bases from V and 2 bases from J, leaving 12 bases between. The CDR3 DNA follows: TGCAGCTCCGGGGGGGTCAACTATGGCTACACCTTC. This codes for CSSGGVNYGYTF.

There are a few counts of this clonotype. The rearrangement joins TRBV27 to TRBJ1-6; possible D gene TRBD1, 6 bases. The CDR3 length is 14 residues. The V end was cut by 4 bases, the J end by 5 bases, with 9 bases between. From germline, CDR1 is MNHEY and CDR2 SMNVEV (reference sequence). CDR3: CASSWYRDNSPLHF. The DNA of the CDR3 is TGTGCCAGCAGTTGGTACAGGGATAATTCACCCCTCCACTTT.

The rearrangement joins TRBV6-4 to TRBJ1-5, with TRBD1 matching 7 bases. This CDR3 is built from 15 residues. The V segment lost 8 bases and the J segment 1 base; nucleotides outside the gene matches: 8. Per germline, CDR1 MRHNA and CDR2 SNTAGT. CDR3 nucleotides: TGTGCCAGCCGCAAGGAGGGGGCAAGCAATCAGCCCCAGCATTTT. Protein sequence: CASRKEGASNQPQHF.

V usage is TRBV10-3 and J usage is TRBJ2-3, with 7 bases that match TRBD2. CDR1 is ENHRY and CDR2 is SYGVKD in the germline V gene. CDR3 length: 18 residues. V lost 2 bases and J lost 1; bases outside the gene matches: 12. The CDR3 spells CAISEPRHAGARTDTQYF. CDR3 coding DNA: TGTGCCATCAGTGAGCCAAGACACGCGGGAGCCCGCACAGATACGCAGTATTTT.

Notes on this clonotype: A much larger clone differs by one base, so this may be a read error. The chain has TRBV7-9 and TRBJ2-5, with 8 positions matching TRBD2. The CDR3 extends over 14 amino acids. Germline assignment: CDR1 SEHNR and CDR2 FQNEAQ (reference sequence). CDR3 in amino acids: CACSLLAVQETQYF. DNA for the CDR3: TGTGCCTGCAGCTTACTAGCGGTCCAAGAGACCCAGTACTTC.

The chain joins TRBV7-2 to TRBJ2-3, with D hard to call. The germline CDR1 and CDR2 sequences are SGHTA and FQGNSA. The CDR3 spans 18 residues. Trimming removed 3 bases from V and 0 bases from J, with 19 bases in between. The DNA of the CDR3 is TGTGCCAGCAGCTTTTCCCCTCTTTTAATCGCTAGCACAGATACGCAGTATTTT. Its protein product is CASSFSPLLIASTDTQYF.

This clonotype has only a few counts. V is TRBV4-1 and J is TRBJ2-3; weak D call: TRBD2 (6 bases). The ends were cut back, 3 bases at V and 5 bases at J, with 15 bases in the middle. Germline V gene sequence: CDR1 MGHRA, CDR2 YSYEKL. The CDR3 has 15 residues. This CDR3 is CASSQVGLLVDTQYF. The CDR3 coding sequence is TGCGCCAGCAGCCAGGTTGGACTACTGGTAGATACGCAGTATTTT.

There are a few counts of this clonotype. The rearrangement links TRBV20-1 to TRBJ2-1, with 9 positions matching TRBD1. Per the germline V gene, CDR1 is DFQATT and CDR2 is SNEGSKA (reference sequence). Trimming at V came to 0 bases and at J to 4 bases, leaving 4 bases not matched to a gene. This CDR3 contains 15 residues. The CDR3 coding sequence is TGCAGTGCTAGAGATCCGGGACAGGGATACAATGAGCAGTTCTTC. Protein: CSARDPGQGYNEQFF.

This clonotype was counted only a few times. The chain has TRBV29-1 and TRBJ1-1, with D maybe TRBD1 (5 bases). CDR1 and CDR2 from the germline V gene are SQVTM and ANQGSEA. This CDR3 is 13 amino acids long. The ends were cut back, 3 bases at V and 3 bases at J, with 11 bases in the middle. CDR3 DNA: TGCAGCGTTGAGGGGGGATCCGACACTGAAGCTTTCTTT. Amino acids: CSVEGGSDTEAFF.

This clonotype appeared a few times. The rearrangement links TRBV29-1 to TRBJ1-3, with TRBD1 matching 9 bases. Germline V gene sequence: CDR1 SQVTM, CDR2 ANQGSEA. The junction had 3 bases not matched to a gene; V was cut back by 7 bases and J by 2 bases. CDR3 length: 13 amino acids. CDR3 nucleotide sequence: TGCAGCGCCGGGACAGGGACTGGAAACACCATATATTTT. It encodes CSAGTGTGNTIYF.

This clonotype was seen many times. The gene calls are TRBV4-2 and TRBJ2-3, with unresolved D. This CDR3 contains 15 residues. The V gene lost 0 bases and the J gene lost 0 bases, with 7 bases spanning the gap. Per germline, CDR1 LGHNA and CDR2 YNFKEQ. This chain's CDR3 is CASSQDRSSTDTQYF. The CDR3 region has the DNA TGTGCCAGCAGCCAAGATAGATCTAGCACAGATACGCAGTATTTT.